One and the same sample provided the 20 T cell receptor beta chains below, sequenced in a study of T cells after posttransplantation cyclophosphamide. Measured with immunoSEQ multiplex PCR; TCRdb has only the in-frame clones, and not every one. The specimen has over 25,000 clones, none found just once. Sequenced material: PBMCs. These receptor sequences come from a woman between 25 and 40 years old in good health and a related stem cell transplant donor.

This sequence joins TRBV12-3 or TRBV12-4 and TRBJ1-2; D might be TRBD1 (6 bases). The V end lost 6 bases, the J end lost 3 bases, and 11 bases lay between the germline ends. The CDR3 has 13 amino acids. In DNA, the CDR3 is TGTGCCAGCAGCGGGACACCCGACTATGGCTACACCTTC. It yields the protein CASSGTPDYGYTF.

The chain links TRBV6-1 to TRBJ2-2; 9 bases align to TRBD1. Germline V gene data show CDR1 as MNHNS and CDR2 as SASEGT. CDR3 size: 15 residues. Germline trimming cut 7 bases from V and 3 bases from J; bases unmatched to any gene: 6. CDR3 nucleotides: TGTGCCAGCACCCTGGGACAGGGTGACACCGGGGAGCTGTTTTTT. Its translation is CASTLGQGDTGELFF.

This clone was picked up many times. Germline and junction disagree at one end, which may indicate a read error. The CDR3 DNA reads TGTGCCAGCAACCAAGGACAGGGGTTCTCCTATAATTCACCCCTCCACTTT. This encodes CASNQGQGFSYNSPLHF. The chain combines TRBV14 with TRBJ1-6, with 9 nucleotides matching TRBD1. Looked up from germline, CDR1 is SGHDN and CDR2 is FVKESK. The CDR3 is 17 amino acids.

The sample holds many counts of this clone. The chain couples TRBV6-2 or TRBV6-3 to TRBJ2-7; TRBD1 agrees at 10 bases. Germline CDR1 reads MNHEY; CDR2 reads SVGEGT. The length of the CDR3 is 13 residues. J gave up 7 bases and V 6 bases, and 6 bases lay outside the gene matches. CDR3 loop: CASSVDRGGEQYF. DNA of the CDR3: TGTGCCAGCAGCGTGGACAGGGGGGGGGAGCAGTACTTC.

The chain uses TRBV29-1 and TRBJ1-3, with D possibly being TRBD1 (6 bases). V gave up 0 bases and J gave up 0 bases, with 9 bases separating them. The CDR3 is 15 residues long. Germline assignment: CDR1 SQVTM and CDR2 ANQGSEA. Written as DNA, the CDR3 is TGCAGCGTTGAAGATCTGACAGGCTCTGGAAACACCATATATTTT. This sequence encodes CSVEDLTGSGNTIYF.

The table lists this clone with many counts. The V and J genes are TRBV19 and TRBJ1-1; D is undetermined. This CDR3 is built from 17 residues. The germline gives CDR1 LNHDA, CDR2 SQIVND (reference sequence). V was shortened by 6 bases and J by 0 bases, with 20 bases between the two germline ends. The CDR3 DNA reads TGTGCCAGTAGGACCGACCGGGGTTTCAACTTGAACACTGAAGCTTTCTTT. This encodes CASRTDRGFNLNTEAFF.

This clone was counted at least ten times. V gene TRBV11-2 combines with J gene TRBJ1-5, with 7 bases fitting TRBD1. V shed 2 bases, J shed 2 bases, and the junction held 3 bases outside the gene matches. Looked up from germline, CDR1 is SGHAT and CDR2 is FQNNGV. This CDR3 has 15 amino acids. This CDR3 is CASSLNRGGNQPQHF. Here the CDR3 DNA reads TGTGCCAGCAGCTTAAACAGGGGTGGCAATCAGCCCCAGCATTTT.

This clone was counted ten times or more. The genes are TRBV11-3 and TRBJ1-1; D is unresolved. The CDR3 length is 13 residues. Per the germline V gene, CDR1 is SGHNT and CDR2 is YENEEA. Trimming removed 0 bases from V and 1 base from J, with 3 bases in between. The CDR3 DNA follows: TGTGCCAGCAGCTTAGAAGCGAACACTGAAGCTTTCTTT. Translated, it gives CASSLEANTEAFF.

This clone was found many times. This chain joins TRBV27 and TRBJ2-7; no definite D call. Germline loops: CDR1 MNHEY, CDR2 SMNVEV (reference sequence). The length of the CDR3 is 14 residues. V was shortened by 0 bases and J by 2 bases, with 8 bases between the two germline ends. The CDR3 reads CASSLSVTTYEQYF. The CDR3 DNA follows: TGTGCCAGCAGTTTATCGGTCACTACCTACGAGCAGTACTTC.

This clone has at least ten counts. V usage is TRBV6-6 and J usage is TRBJ1-5; D is possibly TRBD1 (5 bases). Germline assignment: CDR1 MNHNY and CDR2 SVGAGI (reference sequence). The length of the CDR3 is 13 residues. Deletions cut 6 bases from V and 3 bases from J, with 9 bases between. The CDR3 sequence is CASRSTDNQPQHF. The CDR3 DNA is TGTGCCAGCAGGTCGACAGACAATCAGCCCCAGCATTTT.

J is TRBJ2-3 and V is TRBV6-2 or TRBV6-3, with D perhaps given as TRBD1 or TRBD2 (6 bases each). Per the germline V gene, CDR1 is MNHEY and CDR2 is SVGEGT. V lost 6 bases, J lost 1 base, and 14 bases lay in between. The CDR3 spans 15 residues. This CDR3 reads CASRRRGLRTDTQYF. CDR3 DNA: TGTGCCAGCAGGAGGAGGGGGTTACGCACAGATACGCAGTATTTT.

The table lists this clone with a few counts. This chain connects TRBV6-2 or TRBV6-3 to TRBJ2-2, with 8 bases fitting TRBD2. The J segment lost 8 bases and the V segment lost 4 bases, leaving 3 bases of the junction unmatched. This CDR3 has 13 amino acids. Germline CDR1 is MNHEY and CDR2 is SVGEGT. The CDR3 is CASSLRGAGELFF. DNA for the CDR3: TGTGCCAGCAGTTTGCGGGGGGCTGGGGAGCTGTTTTTT.

This clone was counted ten times or more. The V gene is TRBV2, the J gene TRBJ2-5; 7 bases line up with TRBD1. CDR1 SNHLY and CDR2 FYNNEI come from the germline V gene. J lost 5 bases, V lost 6 bases, and 9 bases had no gene match. The CDR3 has 14 amino acids. CDR3 in amino acids: CASSMLGGGETQYF. The CDR3 coding sequence is TGTGCCAGCAGCATGCTAGGGGGCGGGGAGACCCAGTACTTC.

This clone has at least ten counts. The V and J genes are TRBV5-6 and TRBJ1-6; D may be TRBD1 (5 bases). The germline V gene has CDR1 SGHDT and CDR2 YYEEEE. V was trimmed by 3 bases and J by 7 bases, leaving 17 bases between them. This CDR3 comprises 16 residues. The chain's CDR3 is CASSSTQGSPNSPLHF. The DNA of the CDR3 is TGTGCCAGCAGCTCGACCCAGGGTTCCCCAAATTCACCCCTCCACTTT.

This clone was counted many times. The V and J genes are TRBV4-2 and TRBJ2-5; D possibly corresponds to TRBD2 (6 bases). Germline values: CDR1 LGHNA, CDR2 YNFKEQ. V lost 0 bases to trimming and J lost 4 bases, with 12 bases between them. The CDR3 consists of 15 residues. In nucleotides, the CDR3 is TGTGCCAGCAGCCAAGAACGTATGGAGGGAGAGACCCAGTACTTC. Protein: CASSQERMEGETQYF.

The rearrangement joins TRBV7-8 to TRBJ1-2; no reliable D call. Germline CDR1 and CDR2: SGHVS and FQNEAQ. This CDR3 has 14 amino acids. The ends were cut back, 4 bases at V and 8 bases at J, with 17 bases in the middle. The CDR3 sequence: CASSSDSGYGGYTF. Written as DNA, the CDR3 is TGTGCCAGCAGCTCCGATTCGGGGTACGGCGGCTACACCTTC.

In its sample, this clone was seen many times. The genes are TRBV11-3 and TRBJ2-3, with D possibly matching TRBD2 (6 bases). Per the germline V gene, CDR1 is SGHNT and CDR2 is YENEEA. V dropped 8 bases and J dropped 4 bases, with 10 bases sitting between them. The CDR3 has 12 residues. In DNA form, the CDR3 reads TGTGCCAGCGGCGGGGCGGCAGATACGCAGTATTTT. Residues: CASGGAADTQYF.

This clone showed up many times. CDR3 protein: CASSPTGNEQYF. The CDR3 nucleotides are TGTGCCAGCAGCCCGACAGGGAACGAGCAGTACTTC. The rearrangement joins TRBV7-9 to TRBJ2-7, with 7 bases identical to TRBD1. Germline CDR1 and CDR2: SEHNR and FQNEAQ (reference sequence). This CDR3 contains 12 residues. Unmatched junction bases numbered 3, after V lost 5 bases and J lost 5 bases.

This clone appeared many times. CDR3 coding DNA: TGTGCCAGCAGCCGTCTTAGATCTGGAAACACCATATATTTT. This sequence encodes CASSRLRSGNTIYF. The rearrangement joins TRBV6-2 or TRBV6-3 to TRBJ1-3; no reliable D call. CDR3 length: 14 amino acids. V gave up 6 bases and J gave up 1 base, with 10 bases separating them. Germline V gene data show CDR1 as MNHEY and CDR2 as SVGEGT.

This clone occurred many times. A junction boundary mismatches the germline segment, possibly from a read error. The chain has TRBV4-1 and TRBJ1-2; 9 positions agree with TRBD1. CDR3 length: 17 residues. Germline CDR1 reads MGHRA; CDR2 reads YSYEKL. CDR3 protein: CTSSQELGGTGTYGYTF. In DNA, the CDR3 is TGCACCAGCAGCCAAGAGCTTGGCGGGACAGGGACCTATGGCTACACCTTC.